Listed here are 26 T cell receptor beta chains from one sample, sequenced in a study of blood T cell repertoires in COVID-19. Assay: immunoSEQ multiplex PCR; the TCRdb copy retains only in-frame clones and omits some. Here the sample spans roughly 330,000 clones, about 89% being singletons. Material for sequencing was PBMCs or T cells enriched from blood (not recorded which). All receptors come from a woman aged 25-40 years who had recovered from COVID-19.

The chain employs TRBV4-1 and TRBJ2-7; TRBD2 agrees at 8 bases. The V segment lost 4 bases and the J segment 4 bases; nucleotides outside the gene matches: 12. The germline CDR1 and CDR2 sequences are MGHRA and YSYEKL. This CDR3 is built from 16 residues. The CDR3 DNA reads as TGCGCCAGCAGCCCCGCGGGGAGTAGCGGGGTTTACGAGCAGTACTTC. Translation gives CASSPAGSSGVYEQYF.

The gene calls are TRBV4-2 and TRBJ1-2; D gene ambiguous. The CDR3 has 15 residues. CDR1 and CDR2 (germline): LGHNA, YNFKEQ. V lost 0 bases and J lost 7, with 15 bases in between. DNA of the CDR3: TGTGCCAGCAGCCAAGATCGAGGGCGGTATGCTGGCTACACCTTC. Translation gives CASSQDRGRYAGYTF.

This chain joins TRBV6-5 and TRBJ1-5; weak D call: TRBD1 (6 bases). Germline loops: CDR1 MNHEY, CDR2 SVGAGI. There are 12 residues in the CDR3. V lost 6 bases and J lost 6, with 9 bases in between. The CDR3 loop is CASRDSGQPQHF. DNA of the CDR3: TGTGCCAGCAGGGACAGCGGTCAGCCCCAGCATTTT.

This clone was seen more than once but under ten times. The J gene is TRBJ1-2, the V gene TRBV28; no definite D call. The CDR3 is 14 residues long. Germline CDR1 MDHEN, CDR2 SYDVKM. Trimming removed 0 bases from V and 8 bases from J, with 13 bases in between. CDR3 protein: CASSLWEDSAGYTF. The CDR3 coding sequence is TGTGCCAGCAGTTTATGGGAGGATTCGGCGGGCTACACCTTC.

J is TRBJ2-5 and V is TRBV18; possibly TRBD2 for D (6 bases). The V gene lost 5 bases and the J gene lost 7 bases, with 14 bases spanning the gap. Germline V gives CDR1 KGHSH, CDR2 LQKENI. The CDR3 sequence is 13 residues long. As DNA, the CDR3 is TGTGCCAGCTCATCGCCGATCGGGGGGACCCAGTACTTC. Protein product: CASSSPIGGTQYF.

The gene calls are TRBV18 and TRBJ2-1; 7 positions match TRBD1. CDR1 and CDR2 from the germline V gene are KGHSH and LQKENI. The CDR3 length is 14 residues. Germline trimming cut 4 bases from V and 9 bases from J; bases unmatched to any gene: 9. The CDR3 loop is CASSLQQGNGEQFF. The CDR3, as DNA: TGTGCCAGCTCACTACAACAGGGGAACGGTGAGCAGTTCTTC.

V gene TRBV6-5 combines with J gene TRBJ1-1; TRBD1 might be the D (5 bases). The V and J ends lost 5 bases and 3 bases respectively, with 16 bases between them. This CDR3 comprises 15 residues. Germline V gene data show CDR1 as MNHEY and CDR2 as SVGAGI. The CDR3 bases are TGTGCCAGCAGTCCGGGACTTTCTCCCCACACTGAAGCTTTCTTT. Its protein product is CASSPGLSPHTEAFF.

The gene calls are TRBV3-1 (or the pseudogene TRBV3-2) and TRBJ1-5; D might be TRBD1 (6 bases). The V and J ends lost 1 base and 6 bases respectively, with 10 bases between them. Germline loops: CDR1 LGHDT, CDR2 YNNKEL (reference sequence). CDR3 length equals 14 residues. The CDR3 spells CASSQGGRGQPQHF. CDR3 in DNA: TGTGCCAGCAGCCAAGGTGGCAGGGGTCAGCCCCAGCATTTT.

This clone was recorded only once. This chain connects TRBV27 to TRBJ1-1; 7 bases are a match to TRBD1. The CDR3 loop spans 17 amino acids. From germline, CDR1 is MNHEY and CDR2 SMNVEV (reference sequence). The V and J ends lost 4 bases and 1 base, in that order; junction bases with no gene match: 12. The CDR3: CASSSPEFDRENTEAFF. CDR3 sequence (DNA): TGTGCCAGCAGTTCCCCGGAATTCGACAGGGAGAACACTGAAGCTTTCTTT.

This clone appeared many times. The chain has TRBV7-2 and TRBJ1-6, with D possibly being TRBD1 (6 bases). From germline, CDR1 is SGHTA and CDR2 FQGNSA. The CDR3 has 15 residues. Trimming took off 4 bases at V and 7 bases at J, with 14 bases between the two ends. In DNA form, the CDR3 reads TGTGCCAGCAGCTCCCCCAACAGGGACAATTCACCCCTCCACTTT. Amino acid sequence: CASSSPNRDNSPLHF.

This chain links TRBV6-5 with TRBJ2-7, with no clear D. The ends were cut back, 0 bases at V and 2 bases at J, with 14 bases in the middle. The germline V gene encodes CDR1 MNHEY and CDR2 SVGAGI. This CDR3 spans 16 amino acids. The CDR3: CASSYSPAGPTYEQYF. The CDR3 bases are TGTGCCAGCAGTTACTCGCCGGCAGGCCCTACCTACGAGCAGTACTTC.

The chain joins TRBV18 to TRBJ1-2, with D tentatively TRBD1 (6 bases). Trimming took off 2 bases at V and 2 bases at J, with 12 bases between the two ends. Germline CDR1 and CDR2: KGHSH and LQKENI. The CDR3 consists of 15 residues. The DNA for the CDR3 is TGTGCCAGCTCACCAGACAGGACCTCCAACTATGGCTACACCTTC. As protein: CASSPDRTSNYGYTF.

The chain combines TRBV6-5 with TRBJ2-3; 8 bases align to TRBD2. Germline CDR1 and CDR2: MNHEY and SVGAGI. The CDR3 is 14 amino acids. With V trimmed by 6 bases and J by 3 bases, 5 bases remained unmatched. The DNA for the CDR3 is TGTGCCAGCAGACCAGCGGGGGAGACAGATACGCAGTATTTT. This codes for CASRPAGETDTQYF.

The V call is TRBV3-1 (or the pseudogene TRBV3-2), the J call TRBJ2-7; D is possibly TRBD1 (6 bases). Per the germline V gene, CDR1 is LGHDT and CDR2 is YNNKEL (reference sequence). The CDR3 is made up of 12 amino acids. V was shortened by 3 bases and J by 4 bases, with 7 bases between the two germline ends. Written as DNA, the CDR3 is TGTGCCAGCAGCCAGGGGGCGTACGAGCAGTACTTC. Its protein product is CASSQGAYEQYF.

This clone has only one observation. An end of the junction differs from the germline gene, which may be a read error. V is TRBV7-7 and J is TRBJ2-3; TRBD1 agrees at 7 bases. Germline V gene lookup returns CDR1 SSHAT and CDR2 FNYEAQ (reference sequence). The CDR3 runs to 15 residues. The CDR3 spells CASSPGQDGTDTQYF. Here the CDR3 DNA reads TGTGCTAGCAGCCCCGGACAGGATGGCACAGATACGCAGTATTTT.

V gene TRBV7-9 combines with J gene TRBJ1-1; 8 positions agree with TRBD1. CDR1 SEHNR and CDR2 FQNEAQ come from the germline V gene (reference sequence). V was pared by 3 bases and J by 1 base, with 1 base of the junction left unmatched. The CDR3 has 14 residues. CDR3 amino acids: CASSFQGANTEAFF. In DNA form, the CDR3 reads TGTGCCAGCAGCTTCCAGGGGGCGAACACTGAAGCTTTCTTT.

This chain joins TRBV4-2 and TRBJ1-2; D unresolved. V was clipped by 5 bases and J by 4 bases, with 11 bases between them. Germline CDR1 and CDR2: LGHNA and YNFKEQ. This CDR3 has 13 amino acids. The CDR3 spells CASSNRDRYGYTF. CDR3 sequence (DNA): TGTGCCAGCAGCAACCGGGATCGCTATGGCTACACCTTC.

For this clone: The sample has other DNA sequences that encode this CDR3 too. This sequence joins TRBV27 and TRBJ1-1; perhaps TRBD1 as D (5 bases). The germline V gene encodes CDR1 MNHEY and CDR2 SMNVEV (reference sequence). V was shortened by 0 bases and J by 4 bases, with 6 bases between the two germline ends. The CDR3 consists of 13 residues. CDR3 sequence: CASSLSGGTEAFF. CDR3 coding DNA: TGTGCCAGCAGTTTATCGGGGGGCACTGAAGCTTTCTTT.

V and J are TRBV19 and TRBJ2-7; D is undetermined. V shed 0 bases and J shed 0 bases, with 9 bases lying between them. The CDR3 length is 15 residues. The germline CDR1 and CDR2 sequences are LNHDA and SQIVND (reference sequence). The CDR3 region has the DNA TGTGCCAGTAGTATAGATTCGCAGGCCTCCTACGAGCAGTACTTC. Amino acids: CASSIDSQASYEQYF.

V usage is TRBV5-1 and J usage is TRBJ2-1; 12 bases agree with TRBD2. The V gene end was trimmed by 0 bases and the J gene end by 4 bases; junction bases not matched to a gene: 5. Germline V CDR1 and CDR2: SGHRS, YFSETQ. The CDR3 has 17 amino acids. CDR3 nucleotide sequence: TGCGCCAGCAGCTTGGGACTAGCGGGGGCCCCGTACAATGAGCAGTTCTTC. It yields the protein CASSLGLAGAPYNEQFF. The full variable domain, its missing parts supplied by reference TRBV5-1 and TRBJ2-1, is KAGVTQTPRYLIKTRGQQVTLSCSPISGHRSVSWYQQTPGQGLQFLFEYFSETQRNKGNFPGRFSGRQFSNSRSEMNVSTLELGDSALYLCASSLGLAGAPYNEQFFGPGTRLTVL.

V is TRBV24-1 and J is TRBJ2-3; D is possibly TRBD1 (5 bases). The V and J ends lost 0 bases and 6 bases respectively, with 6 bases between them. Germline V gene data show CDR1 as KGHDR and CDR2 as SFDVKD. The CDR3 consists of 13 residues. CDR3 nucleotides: TGTGCCACCAGTGATTTGCACAGGGATACGCAGTATTTT. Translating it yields CATSDLHRDTQYF.

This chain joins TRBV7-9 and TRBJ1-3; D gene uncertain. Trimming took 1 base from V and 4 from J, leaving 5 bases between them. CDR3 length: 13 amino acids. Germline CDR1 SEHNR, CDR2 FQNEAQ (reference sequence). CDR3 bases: TGTGCCAGCAGCTTAGGAGAGGGAAACACCATATATTTT. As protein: CASSLGEGNTIYF.

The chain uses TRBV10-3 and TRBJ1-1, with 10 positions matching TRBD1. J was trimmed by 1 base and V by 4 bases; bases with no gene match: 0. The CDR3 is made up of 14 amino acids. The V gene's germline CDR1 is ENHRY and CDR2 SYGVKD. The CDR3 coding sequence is TGTGCCATCAGTGGGGACAGGGGGAACACTGAAGCTTTCTTT. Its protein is CAISGDRGNTEAFF.

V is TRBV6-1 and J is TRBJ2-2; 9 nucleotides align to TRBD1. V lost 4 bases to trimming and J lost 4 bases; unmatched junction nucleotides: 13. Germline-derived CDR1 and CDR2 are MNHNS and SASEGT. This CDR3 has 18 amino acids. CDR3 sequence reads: CASSGGFPGQGVTGELFF. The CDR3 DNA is TGTGCCAGCAGTGGAGGGTTCCCGGGACAGGGAGTCACCGGGGAGCTGTTTTTT.

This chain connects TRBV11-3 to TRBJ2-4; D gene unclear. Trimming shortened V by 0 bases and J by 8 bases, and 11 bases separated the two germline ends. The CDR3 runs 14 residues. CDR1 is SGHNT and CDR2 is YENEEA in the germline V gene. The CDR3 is CASSLDPDSHIQYF. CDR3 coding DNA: TGTGCCAGCAGCTTAGATCCAGACTCCCACATTCAGTACTTC.

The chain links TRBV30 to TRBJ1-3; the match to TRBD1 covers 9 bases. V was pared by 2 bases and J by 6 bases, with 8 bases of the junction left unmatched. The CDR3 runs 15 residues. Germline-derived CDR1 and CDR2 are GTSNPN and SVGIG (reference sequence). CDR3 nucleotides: TGTGCCTGGAGTAAGGGGGACAGGGATACAAACACCATATATTTT. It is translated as CAWSKGDRDTNTIYF. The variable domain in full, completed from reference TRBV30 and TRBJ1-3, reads SQTIHQWPATLVQPVGSPLSLECTVEGTSNPNLYWYRQAAGRGLQLLFYSVGIGQISSEVPQNLSASRPQDRQFILSSKKLLLSDSGFYLCAWSKGDRDTNTIYFGEGSWLTVV.